Reported below is one TCR beta chain. Its matching antigen is unknown. The entry originates in a study of T cell responses to AZD1222 COVID-19 vaccine. The study's findings and limits: Spike-specific TCR depth and breadth grew after two AZD1222 doses. Reportedly, close to half of spike-specific TCRs are directed against unmutated variant regions. The study found vaccine-associated CD4 TCRs spanning spike, dominant at 160-218 and 743-854. Baseline antibody screening turned up just five to seven seropositive AZD1222 recipients.

The junction had 11 bases not matched to a gene; V was cut back by 6 bases and J by 8 bases. The CDR3 runs 16 residues. Germline CDR1 and CDR2: MNHEY and SMNVEV (reference sequence). The method was immunoSEQ multiplex PCR; TCRdb's version includes in-frame clones alone and lacks a portion of them. The table includes 98,000 or so clones, approximately 89% detected once. This sequence originates from an adult in good health. The chain employs TRBV27 and TRBJ1-6; TRBD1 matches 9 bases. This material consisted of peripheral blood, taken on day 0 of MenACWY control vaccination. The CDR3 reads CASREIRDREYSPLHF. CDR3 in DNA: TGTGCCAGCAGGGAAATCCGGGACAGGGAATATTCACCCCTCCACTTT.